The next 30 T cell receptor beta chains were all read from a single sample in a study of blood T cell repertoires in COVID-19. Sequenced by immunoSEQ multiplex PCR; TCRdb stores in-frame clones only, minus some. The table records about 180,000 clones, around 87% of them present only once. The sample taken for sequencing was peripheral blood. These receptors all come from a woman in her twenties or thirties with active or convalescent COVID-19.

The chain combines TRBV11-2 with TRBJ2-1; possibly TRBD2 for D (6 bases). In germline, CDR1 is SGHAT, CDR2 FQNNGV. V lost 0 bases and J 4 bases, leaving 10 bases between the germline ends. The CDR3 runs to 15 residues. The CDR3 sequence is CASSLERAGYNEQFF. CDR3 DNA: TGTGCCAGCAGCTTAGAAAGGGCGGGATACAATGAGCAGTTCTTC.

The chain carries TRBV7-2 and TRBJ2-1, with D unclear. V gave up 0 bases and J gave up 3 bases, with 15 bases separating them. The CDR3 is 17 amino acids. Per germline, CDR1 SGHTA and CDR2 FQGNSA. CDR3 protein: CASSLASVGSGYNEQFF. In DNA, the CDR3 is TGTGCCAGCAGCTTAGCGTCCGTAGGATCAGGCTACAATGAGCAGTTCTTC.

CDR3: CASSQAGGYNEQFF. The CDR3 nucleotides are TGCGCCAGCAGCCAAGCGGGAGGGTACAATGAGCAGTTCTTC. The chain is built from TRBV4-1 and TRBJ2-1; TRBD2 matches 8 bases. Looked up from germline, CDR1 is MGHRA and CDR2 is YSYEKL. Trimming took 1 base from V and 4 from J; bases not matched to a gene: 0. The CDR3 totals 14 residues.

The V and J genes are TRBV5-8 and TRBJ1-2, with no clear D. V shed 0 bases and J shed 3 bases, with 21 bases lying between them. Germline assignment: CDR1 SGHTS and CDR2 YDEGEE. The CDR3 spans 18 residues. CDR3 nucleotides: TGTGCCAGCAGCTTGGCGTTGGGGAGTTCGAGGGCGGACTATGGCTACACCTTC. Encoded protein: CASSLALGSSRADYGYTF.

The rearrangement uses TRBV6-6 and TRBJ2-7, with TRBD1 matching 12 bases. The germline CDR1 and CDR2 sequences are MNHNY and SVGAGI (reference sequence). CDR3 length equals 14 residues. J gave up 2 bases and V 6 bases, and 2 bases lay outside the gene matches. This CDR3 reads CASRRDRGPYEQYF. DNA for the CDR3: TGTGCCAGCAGGAGGGACAGGGGGCCCTACGAGCAGTACTTC.

In this sample, this clone turned up once. The chain uses TRBV6-6 and TRBJ1-1, with D unclear. Germline V gives CDR1 MNHNY, CDR2 SVGAGI (reference sequence). V shed 5 bases and J shed 7 bases, with 17 bases lying between them. The CDR3 covers 14 residues. CDR3 protein: CASSITSEEGEAFF. CDR3 sequence (DNA): TGTGCCAGCAGTATAACATCCGAGGAGGGTGAAGCTTTCTTT.

This clone was picked up one time. The V gene is TRBV30, the J gene TRBJ1-1; TRBD1 might be the D (5 bases). This CDR3 is built from 12 residues. Trimming removed 1 base from V and 3 bases from J, with 6 bases in between. Germline CDR1 and CDR2: GTSNPN and SVGIG (reference sequence). CDR3 sequence (DNA): TGTGCCTGGAGTGGACAGTACACTGAAGCTTTCTTT. Translation: CAWSGQYTEAFF.

The chain employs TRBV5-1 and TRBJ2-1, with 9 nucleotides matching TRBD2. The CDR3 has 14 residues. Germline V lookup: CDR1 SGHRS, CDR2 YFSETQ. The ends lost 2 bases at V and 6 bases at J; junction bases unmatched: 3. The CDR3 nucleotides read TGCGCCAGCAGCTTTTCTAGCGGGGCCAATGAGCAGTTCTTC. It encodes CASSFSSGANEQFF.

The chain joins TRBV5-1 to TRBJ2-7; 12 bases fit TRBD1. V was clipped by 0 bases and J by 6 bases; unmatched bases: 4. The CDR3 runs 15 residues. Germline V gives CDR1 SGHRS, CDR2 YFSETQ. The chain's CDR3 is CASSLVGDRGLEQYF. Here the CDR3 DNA reads TGCGCCAGCAGCTTGGTGGGGGACAGGGGGCTCGAGCAGTACTTC.

The V and J genes are TRBV5-1 and TRBJ2-7; D is unclear. Germline CDR1 is SGHRS and CDR2 is YFSETQ. The CDR3 runs 15 residues. V lost 0 bases to trimming and J lost 0 bases, with 10 bases between them. DNA for the CDR3: TGCGCCAGCAGCTTGGCCGTTGAGTTCTCCTACGAGCAGTACTTC. Its protein is CASSLAVEFSYEQYF.

The chain joins TRBV7-8 to TRBJ1-2; 8 nucleotides line up with TRBD1. This CDR3 region has 16 residues. V lost 3 bases, J lost 4 bases, and 10 bases stayed unmatched. The germline CDR1 and CDR2 sequences are SGHVS and FQNEAQ. CDR3 region: CASSLRAGQAPYGYTF. In DNA form, the CDR3 reads TGTGCCAGCAGCTTGCGTGCGGGACAGGCTCCCTATGGCTACACCTTC.

The chain has TRBV5-6 and TRBJ1-1, with D possibly TRBD1 on 5 matching bases. Germline V CDR1 and CDR2: SGHDT, YYEEEE. CDR3 length: 13 residues. V was clipped by 2 bases and J by 11 bases, with 16 bases between them. CDR3 sequence (DNA): TGTGCCAGCAGCTTAAACAGGTTTCGGGAGGCTTTCTTT. Translating gives CASSLNRFREAFF.

The CDR3 region is CASSPQGRGSYEQYF. Written as DNA, the CDR3 is TGCGCCAGCAGCCCGCAGGGGAGGGGATCCTACGAGCAGTACTTC. The J gene is TRBJ2-7, the V gene TRBV5-1; perhaps TRBD2 as D (7 bases). There are 15 residues in the CDR3. In germline, CDR1 is SGHRS, CDR2 YFSETQ. V shed 4 bases and J shed 1 base, with 15 bases lying between them.

The chain has TRBV19 and TRBJ1-5, with D possibly TRBD1 on 5 matching bases. Looked up from germline, CDR1 is LNHDA and CDR2 is SQIVND (reference sequence). The CDR3 is 15 residues long. Trimming removed 6 bases from V and 0 bases from J, with 12 bases in between. The CDR3 spells CASRLGAYSNQPQHF. CDR3 DNA: TGTGCCAGTAGGCTAGGGGCATATAGCAATCAGCCCCAGCATTTT.

The chain employs TRBV2 and TRBJ1-5; D gene ambiguous. CDR1 SNHLY and CDR2 FYNNEI come from the germline V gene. CDR3 size: 15 residues. V gave up 7 bases and J gave up 1 base, with 14 bases separating them. CDR3 sequence reads: CASNKEGWSNQPQHF. The CDR3 nucleotides are TGTGCCAGCAATAAGGAGGGATGGAGCAATCAGCCCCAGCATTTT.

V gene TRBV5-6 combines with J gene TRBJ2-1; 8 positions match TRBD1. The CDR3 has 15 residues. J lost 2 bases, V lost 4 bases, and 5 bases had no gene match. Germline lookup yields CDR1 SGHDT and CDR2 YYEEEE. The CDR3 coding sequence is TGTGCCAGCAGCCCCGGACAGGGCCCCTACAATGAGCAGTTCTTC. Amino acids: CASSPGQGPYNEQFF.

The chain is built from TRBV10-1 and TRBJ2-1; D is unclear. The CDR3 consists of 9 residues. The V gene lost 10 bases and the J gene lost 5 bases, with 3 bases spanning the gap. CDR1 WNHNN and CDR2 SYGVQD come from the germline V gene (reference sequence). CDR3 nucleotide sequence: TGCGCCACTCACAATGAGCAGTTCTTC. Protein product: CATHNEQFF.

This rearrangement joins TRBV7-6 to TRBJ1-5; no clear D. Germline V gene sequence: CDR1 SGHVS, CDR2 FNYEAQ. CDR3 size: 19 residues. V was pared by 4 bases and J by 0 bases, with 22 bases between. CDR3 bases: TGTGCCAGCAGCTACCCCGCGGCGTTGGGTCTATATAGCAATCAGCCCCAGCATTTT. Protein sequence: CASSYPAALGLYSNQPQHF.

The V and J genes are TRBV5-6 and TRBJ1-3, with D perhaps matching TRBD1 (5 bases). This CDR3 is built from 15 residues. Germline V gene lookup returns CDR1 SGHDT and CDR2 YYEEEE. The V end lost 1 base, the J end lost 4 bases, and 12 bases lay between the germline ends. This CDR3 is CASSLFRAEGNTIYF. The CDR3 bases are TGTGCCAGCAGCTTGTTCAGGGCTGAAGGAAACACCATATATTTT. Filled out from reference TRBV5-6 and TRBJ1-3, the complete variable domain reads DAGVTQSPTHLIKTRGQQVTLRCSPKSGHDTVSWYQQALGQGPQFIFQYYEEEERQRGNFPDRFSGHQFPNYSSELNVNALLLGDSALYLCASSLFRAEGNTIYFGEGSWLTVV.

As to this clone: Other DNA sequences in the same sample also yield this CDR3. This chain uses TRBV5-1 with TRBJ1-1, with D unresolved. This CDR3 has 14 residues. CDR1 is SGHRS, CDR2 YFSETQ, per germline. The ends were cut back, 0 bases at V and 5 bases at J, with 11 bases in the middle. The CDR3 here is CASSLGGGNTEAFF. In DNA, the CDR3 is TGCGCCAGCAGCTTGGGGGGAGGCAATACTGAAGCTTTCTTT. Full variable domain (remainder filled in from reference TRBV5-1 and TRBJ1-1): KAGVTQTPRYLIKTRGQQVTLSCSPISGHRSVSWYQQTPGQGLQFLFEYFSETQRNKGNFPGRFSGRQFSNSRSEMNVSTLELGDSALYLCASSLGGGNTEAFFGQGTRLTVV.

This rearrangement joins TRBV2 to TRBJ2-3, with 7 positions matching TRBD1. V shed 11 bases, J shed 4 bases, and the junction held 12 bases outside the gene matches. Looked up from germline, CDR1 is SNHLY and CDR2 is FYNNEI. The CDR3 is 14 residues long. The CDR3 reads CAGSERGGADTQYF. DNA for the CDR3: TGTGCCGGTTCGGAGAGAGGGGGCGCAGATACGCAGTATTTT. Drawing the rest from reference TRBV2 and TRBJ2-3, the complete variable domain is EPEVTQTPSHQVTQMGQEVILRCVPISNHLYFYWYRQILGQKVEFLVSFYNNEISEKSEIFDDQFSVERPDGSNFTLKIRSTKLEDSAMYFCAGSERGGADTQYFGPGTRLTVL.

This chain connects TRBV5-4 to TRBJ1-2; 9 nucleotides align to TRBD1. Germline V gene sequence: CDR1 SGHNT, CDR2 YYREEE (reference sequence). Unmatched junction bases numbered 13, after V lost 5 bases and J lost 5 bases. This CDR3 comprises 16 residues. CDR3 DNA sequence: TGTGCCAGCAGTTCCTCACAGGGGGCGTTTGGTTATGGCTACACCTTC. It specifies CASSSSQGAFGYGYTF.

The chain recombines TRBV28 with TRBJ1-4, with a possible D match to TRBD1 (6 bases). Trimming took off 8 bases at V and 16 bases at J, with 29 bases between the two ends. The CDR3 spans 15 residues. CDR1 is MDHEN, CDR2 SYDVKM, per germline. The CDR3 DNA reads as TGTGCCAGCCGCGCTGGGGGGGCAGGTCGTAATCTGTGGTTTTTT. Amino acids: CASRAGGAGRNLWFF.

The rearrangement uses TRBV19 and TRBJ1-1; 7 nucleotides align to TRBD1. This CDR3 is built from 13 residues. V was pared by 8 bases and J by 1 base, with 4 bases of the junction left unmatched. The germline gives CDR1 LNHDA, CDR2 SQIVND (reference sequence). CDR3: CASSGTENTEAFF. In DNA form, the CDR3 reads TGTGCCAGTTCCGGGACAGAGAACACTGAAGCTTTCTTT.

V gene TRBV18 combines with J gene TRBJ1-1; 7 bases map to TRBD1. Germline CDR1 is KGHSH and CDR2 is LQKENI. V dropped 2 bases and J dropped 2; count of bases not matched to a gene: 8. The CDR3 spans 16 residues. CDR3 sequence reads: CASSPDRVLFNTEAFF. The CDR3 DNA follows: TGTGCCAGCTCACCAGACAGGGTTCTTTTCAACACTGAAGCTTTCTTT.

This chain connects TRBV4-2 to TRBJ2-1, with 8 positions matching TRBD2. V trimming: 6 bases; J trimming: 2 bases; junction bases outside the gene matches: 6. CDR3 size: 15 residues. Germline values: CDR1 LGHNA, CDR2 YNFKEQ. The CDR3 spells CASSPTSGTYNEQFF. CDR3 bases: TGTGCCAGCAGTCCTACTAGCGGTACCTACAATGAGCAGTTCTTC.

This chain links TRBV11-3 with TRBJ1-3; D unresolved. Deletions cut 0 bases from V and 0 bases from J, with 9 bases between. The CDR3 has 16 residues. Looked up from germline, CDR1 is SGHNT and CDR2 is YENEEA. The CDR3 sequence: CASSLDRGASGNTIYF. The CDR3 DNA reads as TGTGCCAGCAGCTTAGATCGGGGTGCCTCTGGAAACACCATATATTTT. Together with reference TRBV11-3 and TRBJ1-3, the CDR3 gives the full variable domain: EAGVVQSPRYKIIEKKQPVAFWCNPISGHNTLYWYLQNLGQGPELLIRYENEEAVDDSQLPKDRFSAERLKGVDSTLKIQPAELGDSAVYLCASSLDRGASGNTIYFGEGSWLTVV.

The genes are TRBV12-5 and TRBJ2-5; 8 nucleotides agree with TRBD1. CDR1 and CDR2 (germline): LGHNT, FRNRAP. V gave up 3 bases and J gave up 5 bases; unmatched junction bases: 8. The CDR3 covers 15 residues. CDR3 nucleotide sequence: TGTGCTAGTGGTTTATCCGGGACAGGCCCGGAGACCCAGTACTTC. Its translation is CASGLSGTGPETQYF.

This clone was counted a single time. The rearrangement uses TRBV6-5 and TRBJ1-3, with 7 bases fitting TRBD1. The CDR3 extends over 14 amino acids. Looked up from germline, CDR1 is MNHEY and CDR2 is SVGAGI. Trimming at V came to 4 bases and at J to 4 bases, leaving 4 bases not matched to a gene. CDR3: CASSSPGQGNTIYF. The CDR3 nucleotides read TGTGCCAGCAGTTCCCCGGGACAGGGAAACACCATATATTTT.

In its sample, this clone was seen once. This chain joins TRBV29-1 and TRBJ1-5; no definite D call. The CDR3 length is 14 residues. The V gene's germline CDR1 is SQVTM and CDR2 ANQGSEA. Trimming removed 6 bases at V and 3 bases at J, with 15 bases between. Here the CDR3 DNA reads TGCAGCGTAATAGCGGACTCCCTCAATCAGCCCCAGCATTTT. It is translated as CSVIADSLNQPQHF.